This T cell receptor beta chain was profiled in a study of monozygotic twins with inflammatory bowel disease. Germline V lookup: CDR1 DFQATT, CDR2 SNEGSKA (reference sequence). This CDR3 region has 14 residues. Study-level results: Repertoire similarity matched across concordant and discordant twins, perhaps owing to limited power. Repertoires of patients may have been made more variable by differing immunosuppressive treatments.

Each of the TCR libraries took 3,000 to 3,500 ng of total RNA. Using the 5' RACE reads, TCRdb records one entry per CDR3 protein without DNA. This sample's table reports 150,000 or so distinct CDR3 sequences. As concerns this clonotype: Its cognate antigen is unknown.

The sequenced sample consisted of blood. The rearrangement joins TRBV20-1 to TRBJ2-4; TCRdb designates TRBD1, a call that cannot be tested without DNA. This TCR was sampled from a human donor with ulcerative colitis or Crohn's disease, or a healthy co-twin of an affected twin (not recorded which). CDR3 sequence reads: CSARGPERGNIQYF.